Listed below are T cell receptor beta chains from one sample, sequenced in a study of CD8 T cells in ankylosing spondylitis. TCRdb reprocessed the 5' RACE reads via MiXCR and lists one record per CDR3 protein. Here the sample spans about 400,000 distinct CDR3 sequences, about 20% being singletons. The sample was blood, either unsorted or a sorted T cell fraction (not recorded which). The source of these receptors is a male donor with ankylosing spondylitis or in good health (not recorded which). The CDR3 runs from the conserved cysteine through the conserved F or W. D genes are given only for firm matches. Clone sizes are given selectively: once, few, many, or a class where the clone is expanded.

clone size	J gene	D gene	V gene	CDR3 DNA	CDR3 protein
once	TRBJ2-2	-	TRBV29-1	TGCAGCGCAACAGGGTTCACCGGGGAGCTGTTTTTT	CSATGFTGELFF
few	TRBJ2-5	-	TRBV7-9	TGTGCCAGCAGCTACTCTACCCTCCAAGAGACCCAGTACTTC	CASSYSTLQETQYF
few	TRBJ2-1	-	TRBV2	TGTGCCACCGATAAAAGGGCGAATGAGCAGTTCTTC	CATDKRANEQFF
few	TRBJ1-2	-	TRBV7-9	TGTGCCAGCAGCAGGGATATCTATGGCTACACCTTC	CASSRDIYGYTF
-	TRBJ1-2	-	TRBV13	TGTGCCAGCAGCGAGGCATTAAACTATGGCTACACCTTC	CASSEALNYGYTF
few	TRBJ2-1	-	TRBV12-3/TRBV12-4	TGTGCCAGCAGTTTTGGGGGACTTGATTCATACAATGAGCAGTTCTTC	CASSFGGLDSYNEQFF
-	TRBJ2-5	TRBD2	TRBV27	TGTGCCAGCAGTTTCGGGACTAGCGGGTCGGAGACCCAGTACTTC	CASSFGTSGSETQYF
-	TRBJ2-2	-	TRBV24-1	TGTGCCACCAGTGATCCAGACATTATACCCACCGGGGAGCTGTTTTTT	CATSDPDIIPTGELFF
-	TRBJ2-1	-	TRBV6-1	TGTGCCAGCAGTGGGGGAGGCTCCTACAATGAGCAGTTCTTC	CASSGGGSYNEQFF
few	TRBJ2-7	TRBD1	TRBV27	TGTGCCAGCGGGACAGTATCGGAGCAGTACTTC	CASGTVSEQYF
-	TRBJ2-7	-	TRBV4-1	TGCGCCAGCAGCCAAGATATCCCCGGCGAGCAGTACTTC	CASSQDIPGEQYF
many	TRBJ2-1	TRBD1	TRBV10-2	TGCGCCAGCAGGGACAGGATACAATACAATGAGCAGTTCTTC	CASRDRIQYNEQFF
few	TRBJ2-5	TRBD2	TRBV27	TGTGCCAGCAGTTGGGCTAGCGGGGACTTACAAGAGACCCAGTACTTC	CASSWASGDLQETQYF
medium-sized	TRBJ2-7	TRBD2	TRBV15	TGTGCCACCAGCAGCGCCCGGGGGGGGACCTACGAGCAGTACTTC	CATSSARGGTYEQYF
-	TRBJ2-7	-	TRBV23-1	TGCGCCAGCAGATATAAGGTCGGTTCCTACGAGCAGTACTTC	CASRYKVGSYEQYF
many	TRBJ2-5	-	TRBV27	TGTGCCAGCAGTTTAGGCGGGCTCGACGGGGAGACCCAGTACTTC	CASSLGGLDGETQYF
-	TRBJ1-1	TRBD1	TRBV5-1	TGCGCCAGCGGTACAGGGGGCGTGGTGAGCACTGAAGCTTTCTTT	CASGTGGVVSTEAFF
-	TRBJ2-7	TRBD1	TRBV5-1	TGCGCCAGCAGCAAAGGGGGCATTGGCGCCTACGAGCAGTACTTC	CASSKGGIGAYEQYF
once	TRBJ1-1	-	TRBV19	TGTGCCAGTAGTACCGCAGGAGCGAACACTGAAGCTTTCTTT	CASSTAGANTEAFF
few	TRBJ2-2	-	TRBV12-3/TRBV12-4	TGTGCCAGCAGCCCTACTTACGGCACGCAACCGGGGACGGGCACCGGGGAGCTGTTTTTT	CASSPTYGTQPGTGTGELFF
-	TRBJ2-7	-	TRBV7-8	TGTGCCAGCAGCTTCCTCGACAGGCCCCTCTACGAGCAGTACTTC	CASSFLDRPLYEQYF
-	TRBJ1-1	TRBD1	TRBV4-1	TGCGCCAGCAGCCACCAACAGGGGGGGAACACTGAAGCTTTCTTT	CASSHQQGGNTEAFF
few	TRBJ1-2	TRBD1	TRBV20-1	TGCAGTGCTAGAGATTCGATGACAGGGGCTAACTATGGCTACACCTTC	CSARDSMTGANYGYTF
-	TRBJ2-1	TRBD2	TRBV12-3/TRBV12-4	TGTGCCAGCAGTTTAGTAGCGGGGTTAGGGGGTGAGCAGTTCTTC	CASSLVAGLGGEQFF
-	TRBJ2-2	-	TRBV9	TGTGCCAGCAGCGTCCCTCTAGCGTCAACGAACACCGGGGAGCTGTTTTTT	CASSVPLASTNTGELFF
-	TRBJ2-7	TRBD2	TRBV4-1	TGCGCCAGCAGCCCCAGCGGGGGGCCCTACCCGGGGCAGTACTTC	CASSPSGGPYPGQYF
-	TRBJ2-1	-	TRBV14	TGTGCCAGCAGCTTCCCCCCGGCCCTTGAGCAGTTCTTC	CASSFPPALEQFF
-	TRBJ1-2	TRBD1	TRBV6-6	TGTGCCAGCGAGGGACAGGGGGTGGATGGCTACACCTTC	CASEGQGVDGYTF
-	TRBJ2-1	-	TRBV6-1	TGTGCCAGCAGTCCCGATAACCGGGAACATTGGGATGAGCAGTTCTTC	CASSPDNREHWDEQFF
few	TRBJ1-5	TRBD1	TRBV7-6	TGTGCCAGCAGCGCGGACAGGGAACAGCCCCAGCATTTT	CASSADREQPQHF
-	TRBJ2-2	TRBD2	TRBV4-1	TGCGCCAGCAGCCAAGAGGGGGGGACCGGGGAGCTGTTTTTT	CASSQEGGTGELFF
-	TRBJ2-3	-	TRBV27	TGTGCCAGCAGTGTGCACCCAAGCACAGATACGCAGTATTTT	CASSVHPSTDTQYF
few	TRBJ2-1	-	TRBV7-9	TGTGCCAGCAGCTTAGAATCGGGGGAGCAGTTCTTC	CASSLESGEQFF
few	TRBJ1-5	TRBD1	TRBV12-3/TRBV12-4	TGTGCCAGCACCGGGGACAGGGGAGTGAGTCAGCCCCAGCATTTT	CASTGDRGVSQPQHF
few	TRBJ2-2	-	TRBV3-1	TGTGCCAGCAGCCCCCCCTTCGCCGGGGAGCTGTTTTTT	CASSPPFAGELFF
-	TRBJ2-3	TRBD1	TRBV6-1	TGTGCCAGCAGCCGGGTACAGGGGGCCGCAGATACGCAGTATTTT	CASSRVQGAADTQYF
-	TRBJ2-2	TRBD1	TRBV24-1	TGTGCCACCGGGCGCGCGGAGACAGGGTTTAAAACGAACACCGGGGAGCTGTTTTTT	CATGRAETGFKTNTGELFF
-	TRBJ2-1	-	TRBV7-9	TGTGCCAGCAGCTCAGTGATCGGGGCCAACAATGAGCAGTTCTTC	CASSSVIGANNEQFF
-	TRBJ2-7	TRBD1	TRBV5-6	TGTGCCAGCAGCTTCCGGGACAGACCCTCCTACGAGCAGTACTTC	CASSFRDRPSYEQYF
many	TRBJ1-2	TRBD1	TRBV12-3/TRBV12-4	TGTGCCAGCAGCATAACCCCTAGCGGGACAGCTGGCTACACCTTC	CASSITPSGTAGYTF
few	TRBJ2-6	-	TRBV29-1	TGCAGCGTTGAGGGCGCTTGGAACTCTGGGGCCAACGTCCTGACTTTC	CSVEGAWNSGANVLTF
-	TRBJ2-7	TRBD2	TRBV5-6	TGTGCCAGCAGCTTGACTAGCGGGGCCGAGCAGTACTTC	CASSLTSGAEQYF
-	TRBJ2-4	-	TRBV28	TGTGCCAGCAGCCAGTCAGACCGGAACATTCAGTACTTC	CASSQSDRNIQYF
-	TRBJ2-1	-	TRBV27	TGTGCCAGCAGTCGCGACAGCCCCAACGATCACCATGAGCAGTTCTTC	CASSRDSPNDHHEQFF
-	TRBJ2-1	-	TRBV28	TGTGCCAGCTCAGGCTTGTGGGCCAACAATGAGCAGTTCTTC	CASSGLWANNEQFF
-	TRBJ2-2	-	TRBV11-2	TGTGCCAGCAGCTTAAGTCTCAACACCGGGGAGCTGTTTTTT	CASSLSLNTGELFF
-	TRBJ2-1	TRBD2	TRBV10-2	TGCGCCAGCATTGGACTAGCGGGGGGGATGTACAATGAGCAGTTCTTC	CASIGLAGGMYNEQFF
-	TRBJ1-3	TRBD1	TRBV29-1	TGCAGCGCTACAGGGGTTGGAAACACCATATATTTT	CSATGVGNTIYF
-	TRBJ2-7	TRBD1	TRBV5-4	TGTGCCAGCAGCCCCGGGACAGGGCTCATTCGGTCCTACGAGCAGTACTTC	CASSPGTGLIRSYEQYF
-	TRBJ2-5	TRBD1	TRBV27	TGTGCCAGCAGTTTACCGACAGGGCGTAGAGAGACCCAGTACTTC	CASSLPTGRRETQYF
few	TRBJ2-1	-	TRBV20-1	TGCAGTGCTAGATATTGGGGCAATGAGCAGTTCTTC	CSARYWGNEQFF
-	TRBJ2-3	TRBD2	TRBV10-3	TGTGCCATCAGGGGACTAGCGGGGGGCGTGGGCACAGATACGCAGTATTTT	CAIRGLAGGVGTDTQYF
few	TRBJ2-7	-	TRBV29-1	TGCAGCGTTGAAGACAGCATCTACGAGCAGTACTTC	CSVEDSIYEQYF
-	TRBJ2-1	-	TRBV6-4	TGTGCCAGCAGGGGGACTTTGGGGGGAGAGCAGTTCTTC	CASRGTLGGEQFF